This TCR beta chain is from a study of T-cell memory formation after mild COVID-19. TCRdb fed the 5' RACE reads into MiXCR, producing one record per CDR3 protein. The data contain about 450,000 distinct CDR3 sequences, more than 20% of them singletons. This clonotype was seen a few times. V dropped 2 bases and J dropped 5; count of bases not matched to a gene: 2. Germline CDR1 reads SGHRS; CDR2 reads YFSETQ. This CDR3 comprises 14 residues. V is TRBV5-1 and J is TRBJ1-1; TRBD1 matches 11 bases. The specimen sequenced was PBMCs or a T cell subset sorted from them (not recorded which). This receptor was obtained from an adult woman who had mild COVID-19 (a few samples of this study predate the infection). Cell type and time point are not known. In DNA form, the CDR3 reads TGCGCCAGCAGCTTCCGGGACAGGGGGACTGAAGCTTTCTTT. Its translation is CASSFRDRGTEAFF.